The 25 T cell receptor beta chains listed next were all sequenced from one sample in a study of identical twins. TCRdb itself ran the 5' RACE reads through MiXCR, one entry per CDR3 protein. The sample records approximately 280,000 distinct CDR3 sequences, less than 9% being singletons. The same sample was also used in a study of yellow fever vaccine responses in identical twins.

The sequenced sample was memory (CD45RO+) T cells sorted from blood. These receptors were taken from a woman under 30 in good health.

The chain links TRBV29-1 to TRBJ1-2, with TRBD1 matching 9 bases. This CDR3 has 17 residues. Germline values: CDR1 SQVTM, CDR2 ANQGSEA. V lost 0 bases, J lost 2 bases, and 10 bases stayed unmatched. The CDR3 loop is CSVEDYLTGTGNYGYTF. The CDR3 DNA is TGCAGCGTTGAAGATTATTTAACGGGGACAGGGAACTATGGCTACACCTTC.

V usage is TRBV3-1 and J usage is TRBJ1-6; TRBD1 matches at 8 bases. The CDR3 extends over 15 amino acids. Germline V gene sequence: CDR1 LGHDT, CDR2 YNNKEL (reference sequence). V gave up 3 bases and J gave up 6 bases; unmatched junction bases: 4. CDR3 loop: CASSHKDRGNSPLHF. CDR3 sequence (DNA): TGTGCCAGCAGCCACAAAGACAGGGGTAATTCACCCCTCCACTTT.

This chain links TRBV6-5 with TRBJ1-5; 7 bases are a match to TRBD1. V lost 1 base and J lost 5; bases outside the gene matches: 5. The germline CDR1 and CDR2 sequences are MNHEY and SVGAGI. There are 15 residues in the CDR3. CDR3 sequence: CASSYFPGGDQPQHF. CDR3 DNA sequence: TGTGCCAGCAGTTACTTTCCAGGGGGAGATCAGCCCCAGCATTTT.

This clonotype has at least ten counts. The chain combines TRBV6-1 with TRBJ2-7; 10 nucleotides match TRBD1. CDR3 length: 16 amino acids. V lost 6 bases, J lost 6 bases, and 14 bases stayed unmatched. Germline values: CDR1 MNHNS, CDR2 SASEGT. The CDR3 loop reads CASSRIDGTGVAEQYF. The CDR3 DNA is TGTGCCAGCAGCCGAATAGATGGGACAGGGGTTGCCGAGCAGTACTTC.

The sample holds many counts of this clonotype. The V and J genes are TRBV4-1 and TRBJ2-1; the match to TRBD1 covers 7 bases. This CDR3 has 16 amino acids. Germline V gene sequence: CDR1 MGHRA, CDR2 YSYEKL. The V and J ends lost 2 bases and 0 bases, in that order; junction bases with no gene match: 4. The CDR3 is CASSQRDSSSYNEQFF. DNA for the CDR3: TGCGCCAGCAGCCAACGGGACAGTAGCTCCTACAATGAGCAGTTCTTC.

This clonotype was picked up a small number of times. CDR3 DNA: TGTGCCAGCAGTGGGACAGGGGGCAGTAGGAATCAGCCCCAGCATTTT. It yields the protein CASSGTGGSRNQPQHF. The rearrangement uses TRBV2 and TRBJ1-5; 11 positions match TRBD1. V lost 4 bases and J lost 4; bases outside the gene matches: 6. The CDR3 is 16 amino acids. Germline CDR1 SNHLY, CDR2 FYNNEI. Full variable domain (remainder filled in from reference TRBV2 and TRBJ1-5): EPEVTQTPSHQVTQMGQEVILRCVPISNHLYFYWYRQILGQKVEFLVSFYNNEISEKSEIFDDQFSVERPDGSNFTLKIRSTKLEDSAMYFCASSGTGGSRNQPQHFGDGTRLSIL.

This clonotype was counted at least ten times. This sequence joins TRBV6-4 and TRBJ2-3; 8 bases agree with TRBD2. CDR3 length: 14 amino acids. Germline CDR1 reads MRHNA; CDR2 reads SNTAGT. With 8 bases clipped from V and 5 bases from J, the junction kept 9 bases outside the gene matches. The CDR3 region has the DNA TGTGCCAGCGCCTCTGCGGGGGGCGTAGATACGCAGTATTTT. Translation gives CASASAGGVDTQYF.

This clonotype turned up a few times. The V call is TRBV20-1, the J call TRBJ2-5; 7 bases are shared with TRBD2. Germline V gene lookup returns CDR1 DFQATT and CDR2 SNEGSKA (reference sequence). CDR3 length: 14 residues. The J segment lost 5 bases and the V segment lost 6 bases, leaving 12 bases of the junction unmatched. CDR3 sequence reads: CSAGRGEERETQYF. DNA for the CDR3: TGCAGTGCCGGACGGGGGGAGGAACGGGAGACCCAGTACTTC.

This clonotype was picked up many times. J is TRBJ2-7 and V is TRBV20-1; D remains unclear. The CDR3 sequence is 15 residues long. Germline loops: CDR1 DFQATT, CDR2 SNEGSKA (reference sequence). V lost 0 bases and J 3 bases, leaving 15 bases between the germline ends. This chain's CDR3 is CSARDPSKEFYEQYV. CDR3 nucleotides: TGCAGTGCTAGAGATCCCAGCAAAGAGTTCTACGAGCAGTACGTC.

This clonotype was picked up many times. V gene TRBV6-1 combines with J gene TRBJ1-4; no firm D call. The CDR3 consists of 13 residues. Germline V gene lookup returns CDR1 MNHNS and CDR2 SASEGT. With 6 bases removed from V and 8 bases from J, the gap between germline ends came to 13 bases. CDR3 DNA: TGTGCCAGCAGGCCCGGGTCGCGGGAAAAACTGTTTTTT. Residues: CASRPGSREKLFF.

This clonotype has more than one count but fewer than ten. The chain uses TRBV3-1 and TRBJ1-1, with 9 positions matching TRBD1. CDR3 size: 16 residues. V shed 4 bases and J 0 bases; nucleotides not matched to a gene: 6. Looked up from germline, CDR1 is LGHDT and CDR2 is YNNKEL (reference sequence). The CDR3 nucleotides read TGTGCCAGCAGCCCTCCTGGGGACAGGGTGAACACTGAAGCTTTCTTT. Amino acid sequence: CASSPPGDRVNTEAFF.

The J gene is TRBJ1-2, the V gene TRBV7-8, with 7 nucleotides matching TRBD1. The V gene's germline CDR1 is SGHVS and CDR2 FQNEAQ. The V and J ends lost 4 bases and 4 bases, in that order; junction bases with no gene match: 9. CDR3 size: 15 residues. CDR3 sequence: CASSYSPGQVYGYTF. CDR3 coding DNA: TGTGCCAGCAGCTATAGTCCCGGACAGGTCTATGGCTACACCTTC. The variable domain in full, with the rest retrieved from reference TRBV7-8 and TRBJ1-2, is GAGVSQSPRYKVAKRGQDVALRCDPISGHVSLFWYQQALGQGPEFLTYFQNEAQLDKSGLPSDRFFAERPEGSVSTLKIQRTQQEDSAVYLCASSYSPGQVYGYTFGSGTRLTVV.

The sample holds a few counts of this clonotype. Here the CDR3 reads CSARALGFSNTEAFF. In nucleotides, the CDR3 is TGCAGTGCTAGGGCCTTGGGATTCTCGAACACTGAAGCTTTCTTT. The chain is built from TRBV20-1 and TRBJ1-1; D ambiguous. Looked up from germline, CDR1 is DFQATT and CDR2 is SNEGSKA (reference sequence). This CDR3 spans 15 amino acids. V gave up 3 bases and J gave up 1 base, with 15 bases separating them.

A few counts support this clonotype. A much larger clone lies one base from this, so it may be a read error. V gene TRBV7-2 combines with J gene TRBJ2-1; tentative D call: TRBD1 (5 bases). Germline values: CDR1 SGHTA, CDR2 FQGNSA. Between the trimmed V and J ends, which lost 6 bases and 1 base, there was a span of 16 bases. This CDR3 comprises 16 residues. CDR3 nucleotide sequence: TGTGCCAGCAGAGAACTCGTGGGGCCTTCCTACAATGAGCAGTTCTTC. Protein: CASRELVGPSYNEQFF.

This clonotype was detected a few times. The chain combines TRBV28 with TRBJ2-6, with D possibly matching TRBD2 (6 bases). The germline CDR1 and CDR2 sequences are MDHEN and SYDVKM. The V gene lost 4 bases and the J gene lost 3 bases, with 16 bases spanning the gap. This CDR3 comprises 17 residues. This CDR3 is CASSSGGMVDGANVLTF. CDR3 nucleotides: TGTGCCAGCAGTTCCGGAGGGATGGTCGATGGGGCCAACGTCCTGACTTTC.

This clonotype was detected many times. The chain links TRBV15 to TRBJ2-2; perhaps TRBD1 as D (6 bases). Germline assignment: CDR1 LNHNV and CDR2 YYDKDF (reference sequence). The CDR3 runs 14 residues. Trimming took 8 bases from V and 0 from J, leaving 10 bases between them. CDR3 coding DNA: TGTGCCACCCGGGACAACGCGAACACCGGGGAGCTGTTTTTT. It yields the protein CATRDNANTGELFF.

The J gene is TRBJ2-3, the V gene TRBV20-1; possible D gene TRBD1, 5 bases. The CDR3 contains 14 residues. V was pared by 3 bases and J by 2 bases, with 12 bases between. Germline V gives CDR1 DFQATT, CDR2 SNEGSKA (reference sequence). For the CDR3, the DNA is TGCAGTGCTAGGGACCAGGGATACACAGATACGCAGTATTTT. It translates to CSARDQGYTDTQYF.

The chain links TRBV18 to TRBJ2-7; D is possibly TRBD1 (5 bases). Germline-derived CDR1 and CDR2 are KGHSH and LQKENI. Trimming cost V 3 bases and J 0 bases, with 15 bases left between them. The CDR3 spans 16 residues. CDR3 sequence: CASSPSQQGSSYEQYF. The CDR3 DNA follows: TGTGCCAGCTCACCGAGTCAGCAGGGATCCTCCTACGAGCAGTACTTC. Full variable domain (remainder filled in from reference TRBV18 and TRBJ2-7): NAGVMQNPRHLVRRRGQEARLRCSPMKGHSHVYWYRQLPEEGLKFMVYLQKENIIDESGMPKERFSAEFPKEGPSILRIQQVVRGDSAAYFCASSPSQQGSSYEQYFGPGTRLTVT.

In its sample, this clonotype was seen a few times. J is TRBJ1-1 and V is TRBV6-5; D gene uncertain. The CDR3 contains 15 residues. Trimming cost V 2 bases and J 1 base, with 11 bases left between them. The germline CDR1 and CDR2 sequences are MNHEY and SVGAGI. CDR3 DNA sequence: TGTGCCAGCAGTTACGGGCCGGGTTGGAACACTGAAGCTTTCTTT. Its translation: CASSYGPGWNTEAFF.

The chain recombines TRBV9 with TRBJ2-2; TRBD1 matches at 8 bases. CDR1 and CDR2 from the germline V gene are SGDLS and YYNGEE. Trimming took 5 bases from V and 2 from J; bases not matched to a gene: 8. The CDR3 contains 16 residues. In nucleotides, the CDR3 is TGTGCCAGCAGGAGGGCCGGACAGGGCAACACCGGGGAGCTGTTTTTT. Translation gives CASRRAGQGNTGELFF. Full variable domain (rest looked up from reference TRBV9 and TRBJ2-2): DSGVTQTPKHLITATGQRVTLRCSPRSGDLSVYWYQQSLDQGLQFLIQYYNGEERAKGNILERFSAQQFPDLHSELNLSSLELGDSALYFCASRRAGQGNTGELFFGEGSRLTVL.

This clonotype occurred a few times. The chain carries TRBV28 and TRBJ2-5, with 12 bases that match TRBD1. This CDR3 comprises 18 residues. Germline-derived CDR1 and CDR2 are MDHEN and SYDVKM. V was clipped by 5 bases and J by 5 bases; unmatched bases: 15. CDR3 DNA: TGTGCCAGCAGTAAATCGCCGGGACAGGGGGCTTTTGGGGAGACCCAGTACTTC. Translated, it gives CASSKSPGQGAFGETQYF.

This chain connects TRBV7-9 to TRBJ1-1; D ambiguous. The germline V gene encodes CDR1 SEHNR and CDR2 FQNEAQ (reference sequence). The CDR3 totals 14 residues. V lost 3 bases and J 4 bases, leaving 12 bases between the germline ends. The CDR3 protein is CASSFLGSPTEAFF. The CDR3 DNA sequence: TGTGCCAGCAGCTTTTTGGGAAGCCCCACTGAAGCTTTCTTT.

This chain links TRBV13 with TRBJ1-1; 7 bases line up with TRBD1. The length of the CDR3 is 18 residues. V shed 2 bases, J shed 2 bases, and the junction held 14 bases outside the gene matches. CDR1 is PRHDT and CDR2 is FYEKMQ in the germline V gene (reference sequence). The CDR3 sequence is CASSLMFGRGGLNTEAFF. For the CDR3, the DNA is TGTGCCAGCAGCTTAATGTTTGGTCGAGGGGGCTTAAACACTGAAGCTTTCTTT.

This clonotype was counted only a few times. CDR3 coding DNA: TGTGCCAGCACCCACGGGGGTGAAGCTTTCTTT. It encodes CASTHGGEAFF. The chain combines TRBV6-5 with TRBJ1-1, with D tentatively TRBD1 (5 bases). The germline gives CDR1 MNHEY, CDR2 SVGAGI. Trimming cost V 7 bases and J 7 bases, with 10 bases left between them. The length of the CDR3 is 11 residues.

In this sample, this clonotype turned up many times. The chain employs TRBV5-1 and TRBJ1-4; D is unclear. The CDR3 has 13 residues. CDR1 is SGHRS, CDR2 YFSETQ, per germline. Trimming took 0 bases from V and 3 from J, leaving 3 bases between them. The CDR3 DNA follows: TGCGCCAGCAGCTTGGTGGCTAATGAAAAACTGTTTTTT. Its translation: CASSLVANEKLFF.